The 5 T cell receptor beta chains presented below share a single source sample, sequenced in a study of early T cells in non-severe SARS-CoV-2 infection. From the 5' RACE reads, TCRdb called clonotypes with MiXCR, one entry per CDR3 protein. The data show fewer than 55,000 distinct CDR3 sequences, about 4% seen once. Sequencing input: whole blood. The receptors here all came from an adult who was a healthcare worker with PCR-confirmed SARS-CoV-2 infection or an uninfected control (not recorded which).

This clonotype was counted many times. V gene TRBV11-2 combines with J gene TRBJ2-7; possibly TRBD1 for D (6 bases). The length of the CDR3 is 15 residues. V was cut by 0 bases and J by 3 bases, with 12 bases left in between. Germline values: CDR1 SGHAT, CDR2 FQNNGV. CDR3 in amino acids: CASSLERGLGYEQYF. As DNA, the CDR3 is TGTGCCAGCAGCTTAGAGAGGGGGTTAGGCTACGAGCAGTACTTC.

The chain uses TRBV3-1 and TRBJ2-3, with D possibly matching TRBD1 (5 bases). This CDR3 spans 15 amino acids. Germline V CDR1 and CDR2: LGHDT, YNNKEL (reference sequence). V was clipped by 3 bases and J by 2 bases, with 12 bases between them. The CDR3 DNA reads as TGTGCCAGCAGCCATAGGGGCAGATACACAGATACGCAGTATTTT. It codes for CASSHRGRYTDTQYF.

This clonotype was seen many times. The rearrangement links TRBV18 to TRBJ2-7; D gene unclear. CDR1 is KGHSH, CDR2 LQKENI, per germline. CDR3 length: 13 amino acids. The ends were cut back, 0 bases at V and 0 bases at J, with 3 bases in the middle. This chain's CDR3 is CASSPPHSYEQYF. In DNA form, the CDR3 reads TGTGCCAGCTCACCACCGCACTCCTACGAGCAGTACTTC.

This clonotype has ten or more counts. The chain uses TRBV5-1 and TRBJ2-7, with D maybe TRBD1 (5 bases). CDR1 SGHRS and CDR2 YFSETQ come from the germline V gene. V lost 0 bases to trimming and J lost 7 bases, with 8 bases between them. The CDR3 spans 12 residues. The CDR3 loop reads CASSLGAGEQYF. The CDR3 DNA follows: TGCGCCAGCAGCTTGGGGGCAGGGGAGCAGTACTTC.

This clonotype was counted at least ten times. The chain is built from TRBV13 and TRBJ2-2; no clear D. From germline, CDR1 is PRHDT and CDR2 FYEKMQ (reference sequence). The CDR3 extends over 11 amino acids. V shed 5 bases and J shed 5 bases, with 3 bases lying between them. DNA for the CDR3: TGTGCCAGCAGCCTTACCGGGGAGCTGTTTTTT. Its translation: CASSLTGELFF. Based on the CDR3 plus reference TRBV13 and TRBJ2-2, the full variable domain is AAGVIQSPRHLIKEKRETATLKCYPIPRHDTVYWYQQGPGQDPQFLISFYEKMQSDKGSIPDRFSAQQFSDYHSELNMSSLELGDSALYFCASSLTGELFFGEGSRLTVL.